These T cell receptor beta chains were read from a single sample in a study of T cell repertoires in cytomegalovirus infection. Which antigens these TCRs recognize remains unknown. TCRdb independently ran MiXCR on the reads; one entry per CDR3 protein. The top ten clones hold 59% of a sample with 200,000 or so distinct CDR3 sequences, about 38% of them seen once. The sequences come from CD8+ T cells from cultured PBMCs, collected from culture after CMV antigen stimulation. The source is a human donor in good health (CMV status not recorded). Some clones in this sample may be carry-over from other donors' samples. Both conserved end residues are part of each CDR3. A D gene is named only where the DNA matches it firmly. The size of a clone is reported for some rows only, either as once, few or many, or as a class for expanded clones.

>TRBD2|-|TRBJ2-7|TRBV11-3
CASSSGLDQTYEQYF
TGTGCCAGCAGCTCGGGACTAGACCAAACCTACGAGCAGTACTTC
>-|-|TRBJ2-3|TRBV11-1
CASSFSWEIQDTQYF
TGTGCCAGCAGCTTCTCGTGGGAGATTCAAGATACGCAGTATTTT
>-|-|TRBJ1-1|TRBV19
CASRRRGPPWNTEAFF
TGTGCCAGTAGACGTAGGGGTCCTCCATGGAACACTGAAGCTTTCTTT
>TRBD2|-|TRBJ2-2|TRBV6-1
CASRGTSGRSAGELFF
TGTGCCAGCAGGGGGACTAGCGGGAGGAGTGCCGGGGAGCTGTTTTTT
>TRBD2|few|TRBJ2-2|TRBV7-3
CASSLTTRTSGNTGELFF
TGTGCCAGCAGCTTAACGACTAGGACTAGCGGTAACACCGGGGAGCTGTTTTTT
>-|once|TRBJ1-5|TRBV28
CASYSTNQPQHF
TGTGCCAGCTATTCGACAAATCAGCCCCAGCATTTT
>-|few|TRBJ2-7|TRBV29-1
CSVDGARAYEQYF
TGCAGCGTTGACGGTGCGCGAGCCTACGAGCAGTACTTC
>TRBD2|-|TRBJ2-1|TRBV5-1
CASSLGGGSFNEQFF
TGCGCCAGCAGCTTGGGCGGGGGATCTTTTAATGAGCAGTTCTTC
>-|-|TRBJ2-7|TRBV27
CASSLSTSYDEQYF
TGTGCCAGCAGTTTATCGACCTCCTACGACGAGCAGTACTTC
>-|-|TRBJ2-7|TRBV27
CASTWGGEQYF
TGTGCCAGCACCTGGGGAGGCGAGCAGTACTTC
>TRBD2|few|TRBJ2-7|TRBV4-2
CASSQDLSAGRASYEQYF
TGTGCCAGCAGCCAAGATCTCTCAGCCGGGAGGGCCTCCTACGAGCAGTACTTC
>-|-|TRBJ1-1|TRBV28
CASSFRAGRDTEAFF
TGTGCCAGCAGTTTCCGGGCAGGGAGGGACACTGAAGCTTTCTTT
>-|-|TRBJ2-7|TRBV25-1
CASSEGSYEQYF
TGTGCCAGCAGTGAAGGGTCCTACGAGCAGTACTTC
>-|once|TRBJ2-3|TRBV3-1
CASSDQARPSTDTQYF
TGTGCCAGCAGCGACCAAGCTAGGCCCAGCACAGATACGCAGTATTTT
>-|many|TRBJ2-7|TRBV7-4
CASSFPGRDPYEQYF
TGTGCCAGCAGCTTCCCCGGCAGAGACCCTTACGAGCAGTACTTC
>TRBD1|-|TRBJ1-1|TRBV19
CASMGAGGMGPEAFF
TGTGCCAGTATGGGGGCAGGGGGTATGGGACCTGAAGCTTTCTTT
>TRBD1|few|TRBJ2-7|TRBV7-8
CASSDSGTDTYEQYF
TGTGCCAGCAGCGATTCCGGGACAGACACCTACGAGCAGTACTTC
>TRBD2|-|TRBJ2-7|TRBV15
CATSPSGKSYEQYF
TGTGCCACCAGCCCAAGCGGGAAGTCCTACGAGCAGTACTTC
>-|-|TRBJ2-1|TRBV2
CASSEDEQFF
TGTGCCAGCAGTGAGGATGAGCAGTTCTTC
>TRBD2|-|TRBJ2-1|TRBV29-1
CSASTSGTYNEQFF
TGCAGCGCTTCTACTAGCGGAACCTACAATGAGCAGTTCTTC
>-|few|TRBJ2-7|TRBV6-6
CASENQDGASYEQYF
TGTGCCAGCGAAAACCAAGACGGGGCGTCCTACGAGCAGTACTTC
>TRBD1|-|TRBJ1-5|TRBV19
CASSSDREGNQPQHF
TGTGCCAGTAGTTCGGACAGGGAGGGCAATCAGCCCCAGCATTTT
>-|-|TRBJ2-5|TRBV6-1
CASSEAQGREETQYF
TGTGCCAGCAGTGAAGCACAGGGGAGGGAGGAGACCCAGTACTTC
>TRBD2|few|TRBJ2-1|TRBV19
CASSILSGRRDEQFF
TGTGCCAGTAGTATCCTTAGCGGGAGAAGGGATGAGCAGTTCTTC
>-|-|TRBJ2-2|TRBV7-4
CASSFACGPNTGELFF
TGTGCTAGCAGCTTCGCGTGCGGGCCTAACACCGGGGAGCTGTTTTTT
>TRBD2|few|TRBJ2-1|TRBV19
CASTPPGGFYNEQFF
TGTGCCAGCACTCCCCCGGGGGGTTTCTACAATGAGCAGTTCTTC
>-|-|TRBJ2-1|TRBV29-1
CSVNPLEYNEQFF
TGCAGCGTTAATCCCCTAGAATACAATGAGCAGTTCTTC
>TRBD1|few|TRBJ2-4|TRBV12-3/TRBV12-4
CASSLAGDRGPIGIAKNIQYF
TGTGCCAGCAGTTTAGCTGGGGACAGGGGACCTATAGGGATAGCCAAAAACATTCAGTACTTC
>TRBD2|-|TRBJ2-7|TRBV27
CASGVLAAGEGFGEQYF
TGTGCCAGCGGAGTTCTAGCTGCGGGAGAGGGGTTCGGCGAGCAGTACTTC
>TRBD1|-|TRBJ2-2|TRBV27
CASRKSSQGVISGELFF
TGTGCCAGCCGCAAGTCCTCACAGGGGGTGATCAGCGGGGAGCTGTTTTTT
>-|-|TRBJ2-7|TRBV7-9
CASSPDSTYEQYF
TGTGCCAGCAGCCCGGACAGCACCTACGAGCAGTACTTC
>TRBD1|few|TRBJ2-7|TRBV4-1
CASSDPGQGAEQYF
TGCGCCAGCAGCGACCCGGGACAGGGGGCCGAGCAGTACTTC
>-|-|TRBJ2-7|TRBV27
CASSLSTGNEQYF
TGTGCCAGCAGTTTATCGACGGGAAACGAGCAGTACTTC
>-|many|TRBJ2-1|TRBV12-3/TRBV12-4
CASSFLSGLNNEQFF
TGTGCCAGCAGTTTTCTGTCCGGGCTAAACAATGAGCAGTTCTTC
>-|-|TRBJ1-2|TRBV20-1
CSAREGDGYTF
TGCAGTGCTAGGGAGGGTGACGGCTACACCTTC
>-|-|TRBJ2-7|TRBV7-6
CASSSRLEQYF
TGTGCCAGCAGCTCCCGGCTGGAGCAGTACTTC
>-|many|TRBJ1-1|TRBV7-9
CASSSTGMNTEAFF
TGTGCCAGCAGCTCGACCGGAATGAACACTGAAGCTTTCTTT
>-|-|TRBJ2-1|TRBV5-6
CASSLDLTGLSYNEQFF
TGTGCCAGCAGCTTGGACCTTACAGGGCTCTCCTACAATGAGCAGTTCTTC
>-|-|TRBJ2-7|TRBV6-2/TRBV6-3
CASSTGQLYEQYF
TGTGCCAGCAGTACCGGACAGTTATACGAGCAGTACTTC
>-|few|TRBJ2-2|TRBV7-8
CASSSPGGATGELFF
TGTGCCAGCAGCTCGCCGGGTGGGGCCACCGGGGAGCTGTTTTTT
>-|-|TRBJ1-3|TRBV7-8
CASSTTGTMDTIYF
TGTGCCAGCAGCACCACAGGGACCATGGACACCATATATTTT
>TRBD2|few|TRBJ2-7|TRBV28
CASSLILAASYEQYF
TGTGCCAGCAGTTTAATACTAGCGGCCTCCTACGAGCAGTACTTC
>TRBD1|few|TRBJ2-6|TRBV28
CASSSPGQGKGSGANVLTF
TGTGCCAGCAGTTCCCCCGGACAGGGAAAAGGCTCTGGGGCCAACGTCCTGACTTTC
>-|-|TRBJ1-5|TRBV27
CASSPDRNQPQHF
TGTGCCAGCAGCCCCGACAGAAATCAGCCCCAGCATTTT
>-|-|TRBJ1-1|TRBV5-1
CASAWTDPNTEAFF
TGCGCCAGCGCCTGGACAGACCCGAACACTGAAGCTTTCTTT
>TRBD2|once|TRBJ2-5|TRBV5-4
CASSSTSGRARETQYF
TGTGCCAGCAGCTCCACTAGCGGGAGGGCCCGGGAGACCCAGTACTTC
>-|few|TRBJ1-6|TRBV20-1
CSARAAEGLYYNSPLHF
TGCAGTGCTAGAGCGGCGGAAGGACTCTACTATAATTCACCCCTCCACTTT
>-|few|TRBJ2-2|TRBV12-3/TRBV12-4
CASRLPGSLREFTTGELFF
TGTGCCAGCAGACTGCCTGGCTCCCTCCGGGAGTTTACCACCGGGGAGCTGTTTTTT
>-|many|TRBJ1-1|TRBV7-4
CASSSSNTEAFF
TGTGCCAGCAGCTCCTCGAACACTGAAGCTTTCTTT
>-|few|TRBJ2-4|TRBV12-3/TRBV12-4
CASSTITTMVGIQNIQYF
TGTGCCAGCAGTACCATTACCACAATGGTAGGAATCCAAAACATTCAGTACTTC
>-|-|TRBJ2-7|TRBV6-5
CASSYSNRARAQYF
TGTGCCAGCAGTTACTCGAACAGGGCTCGCGCGCAGTACTTC